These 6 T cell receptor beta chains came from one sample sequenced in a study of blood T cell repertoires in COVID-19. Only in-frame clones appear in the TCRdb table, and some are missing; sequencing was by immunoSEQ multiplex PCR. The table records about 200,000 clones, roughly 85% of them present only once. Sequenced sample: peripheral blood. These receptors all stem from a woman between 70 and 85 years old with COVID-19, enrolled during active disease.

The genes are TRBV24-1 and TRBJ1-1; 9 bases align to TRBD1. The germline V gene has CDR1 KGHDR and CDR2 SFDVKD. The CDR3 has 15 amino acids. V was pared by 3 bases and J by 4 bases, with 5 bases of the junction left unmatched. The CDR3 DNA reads TGTGCCACCAGTGATCCCAAGACAGGGGGCACTGAAGCTTTCTTT. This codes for CATSDPKTGGTEAFF.

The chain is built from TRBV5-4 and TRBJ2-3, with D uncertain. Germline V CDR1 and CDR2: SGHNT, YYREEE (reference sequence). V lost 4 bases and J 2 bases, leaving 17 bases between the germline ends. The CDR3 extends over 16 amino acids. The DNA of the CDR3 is TGTGCCAGCAGCACCGGCTCGCTTCAGGTCACAGATACGCAGTATTTT. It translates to CASSTGSLQVTDTQYF.

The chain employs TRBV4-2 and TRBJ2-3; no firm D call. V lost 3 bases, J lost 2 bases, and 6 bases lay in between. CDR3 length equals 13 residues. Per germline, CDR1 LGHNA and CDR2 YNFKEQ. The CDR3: CASSQADTDTQYF. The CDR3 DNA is TGTGCCAGCAGCCAGGCGGACACAGATACGCAGTATTTT.

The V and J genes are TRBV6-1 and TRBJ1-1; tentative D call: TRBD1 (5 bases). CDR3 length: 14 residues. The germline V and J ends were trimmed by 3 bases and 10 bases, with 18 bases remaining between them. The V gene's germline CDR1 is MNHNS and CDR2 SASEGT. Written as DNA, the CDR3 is TGTGCCAGCAGTGACGGGGGGAATCTTGGAATAGCTTTCTTT. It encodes CASSDGGNLGIAFF.

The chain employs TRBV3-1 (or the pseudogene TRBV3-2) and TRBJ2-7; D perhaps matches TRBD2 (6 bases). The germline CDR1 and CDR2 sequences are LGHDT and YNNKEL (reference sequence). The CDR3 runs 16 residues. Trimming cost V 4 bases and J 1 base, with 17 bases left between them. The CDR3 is CASSPPHPGRSYEQYF. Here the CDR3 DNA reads TGTGCCAGCAGCCCCCCCCACCCCGGGAGATCCTACGAGCAGTACTTC.

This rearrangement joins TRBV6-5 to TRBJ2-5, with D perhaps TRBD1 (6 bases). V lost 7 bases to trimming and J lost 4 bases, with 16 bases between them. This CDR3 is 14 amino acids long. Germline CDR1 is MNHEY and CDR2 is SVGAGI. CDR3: CASTQGTDGETQYF. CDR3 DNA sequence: TGTGCCAGCACCCAGGGGACGGATGGAGAGACCCAGTACTTC.